This TCR beta chain is drawn from a study of T cell changes during pregnancy in multiple sclerosis. Data came from immunoSEQ multiplex PCR; TCRdb stores just in-frame clones and leaves some out. Of approximately 58,000 clones listed, around 92% are singletons. Turning to this clone: This sample includes further DNA sequences coding for the same CDR3.

J gave up 7 bases and V 5 bases, and 4 bases lay outside the gene matches. From germline, CDR1 is MNHEY and CDR2 SVGAGI. The CDR3 contains 13 residues. The sequence was obtained from a female donor in good health, enrolled as a control in a pregnancy study. The input for sequencing was peripheral blood, taken in the second trimester of pregnancy. The chain combines TRBV6-5 with TRBJ2-1, with TRBD2 identical over 8 bases. The CDR3 nucleotides are TGTGCCAGCAGTACAGGGACTAGTAATGAGCAGTTCTTC. This translates into CASSTGTSNEQFF.